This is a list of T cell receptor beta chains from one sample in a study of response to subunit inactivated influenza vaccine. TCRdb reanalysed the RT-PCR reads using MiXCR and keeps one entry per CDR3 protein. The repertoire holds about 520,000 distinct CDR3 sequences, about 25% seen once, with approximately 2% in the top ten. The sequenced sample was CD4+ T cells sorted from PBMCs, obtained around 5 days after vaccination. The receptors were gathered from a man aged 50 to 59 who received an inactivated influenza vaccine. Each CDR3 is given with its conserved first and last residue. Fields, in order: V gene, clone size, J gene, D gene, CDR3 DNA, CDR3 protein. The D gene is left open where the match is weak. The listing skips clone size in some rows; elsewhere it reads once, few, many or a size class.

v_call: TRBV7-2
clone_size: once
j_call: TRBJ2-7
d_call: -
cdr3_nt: TGTGCCAGCAGCTTAGTGGGCAGCCGGGGTAACGAGCAGTACTTC
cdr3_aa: CASSLVGSRGNEQYF

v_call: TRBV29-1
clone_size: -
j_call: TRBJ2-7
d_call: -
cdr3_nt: TGCAGCGTTGTCGGGGGAGAGGCCTACGAGCAGTACTTC
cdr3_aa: CSVVGGEAYEQYF

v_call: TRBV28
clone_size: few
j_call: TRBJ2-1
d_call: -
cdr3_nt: TGTGCCAGCAGTGGGGCGGGCACATACTACAATGAGCAGTTCTTC
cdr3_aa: CASSGAGTYYNEQFF

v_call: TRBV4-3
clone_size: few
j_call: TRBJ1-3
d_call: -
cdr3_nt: TGCGCCAGCAGCCCGGGGAGAGGGAAGGGAAACACCATATATTTT
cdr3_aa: CASSPGRGKGNTIYF

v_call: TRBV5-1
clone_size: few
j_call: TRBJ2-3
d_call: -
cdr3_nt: TGCGCCAGCAGCGAGGCCGTAATCCTAGGGACGCAGTATTTT
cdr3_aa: CASSEAVILGTQYF

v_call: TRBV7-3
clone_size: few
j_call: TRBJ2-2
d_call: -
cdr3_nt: TGTGCCAGCAGCGGAGCGCCTTCGAACACCGGGGAGCTGTTTTTT
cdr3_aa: CASSGAPSNTGELFF

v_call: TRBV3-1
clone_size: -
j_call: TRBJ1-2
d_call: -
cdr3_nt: TGTGCCAGCAGCCAAAGGGGATCCAGGTGTAACTATGGCTACACCTTC
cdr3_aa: CASSQRGSRCNYGYTF

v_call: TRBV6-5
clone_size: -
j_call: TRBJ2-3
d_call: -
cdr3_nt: TGTGCCAGCAGTCCCGGCCCCGATACGCAGTATTTT
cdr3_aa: CASSPGPDTQYF

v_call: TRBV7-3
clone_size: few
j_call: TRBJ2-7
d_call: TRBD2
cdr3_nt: TGTGCCAGCAGCCCTGGGACTAGCGGACCCTACGAGCAGTACTTC
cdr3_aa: CASSPGTSGPYEQYF

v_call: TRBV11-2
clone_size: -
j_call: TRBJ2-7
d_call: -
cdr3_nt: TGTGCCAGCAGCTCTGGGACCAGAAGGGAGCAGTACTTC
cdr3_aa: CASSSGTRREQYF

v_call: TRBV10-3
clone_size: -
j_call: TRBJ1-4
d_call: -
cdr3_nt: TGTGCCACCCGACCCCGGACAGTTAATGAAAAACTGTTTTTT
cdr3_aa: CATRPRTVNEKLFF

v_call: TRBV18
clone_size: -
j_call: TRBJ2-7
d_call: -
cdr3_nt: TGTGCCAGCTCACAAACCGGGACATCCATCTCCTACGAGCAGTACTTC
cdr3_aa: CASSQTGTSISYEQYF

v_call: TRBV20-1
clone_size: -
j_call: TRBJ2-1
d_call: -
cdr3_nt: TGCAGTGCTAAAACACTAGGGGGGGGTAGCACCTACAATGAGCAGTTCTTC
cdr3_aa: CSAKTLGGGSTYNEQFF

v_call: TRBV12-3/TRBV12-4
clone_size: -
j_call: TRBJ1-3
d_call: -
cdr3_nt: TGTGCCAGCAGTTTGTTGCGACCGAGCTCTGGAAACACCATATATTTT
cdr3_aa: CASSLLRPSSGNTIYF

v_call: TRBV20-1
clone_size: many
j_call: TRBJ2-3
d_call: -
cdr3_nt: TGCAGTGCTAGAGCGCTCCGAACGGGGGCCGCGATAGTTTCTAGCACAGATACGCAGTATTTT
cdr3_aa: CSARALRTGAAIVSSTDTQYF

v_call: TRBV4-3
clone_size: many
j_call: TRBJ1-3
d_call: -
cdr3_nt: TGCGCCAGCAGCCAAGATCCCAGCTCTGGAAACACCATATATTTT
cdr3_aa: CASSQDPSSGNTIYF

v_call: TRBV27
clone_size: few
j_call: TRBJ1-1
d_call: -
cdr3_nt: TGTGCCAGTGCCCCGGGACGGGATAACACTGAAGCTTTCTTT
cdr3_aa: CASAPGRDNTEAFF

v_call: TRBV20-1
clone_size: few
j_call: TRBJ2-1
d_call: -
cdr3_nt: TGCAGTGCTAGAGATGGGGCTAGGGACAATGAGCAGTTCTTC
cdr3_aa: CSARDGARDNEQFF

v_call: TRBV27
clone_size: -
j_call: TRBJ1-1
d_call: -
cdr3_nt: TGTGCCAGCAGTTTCTCCGCCCAAACTGAAGCTTTCTTT
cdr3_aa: CASSFSAQTEAFF

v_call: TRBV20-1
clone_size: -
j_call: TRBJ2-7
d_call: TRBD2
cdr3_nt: TGCAGTGCTCCCGGGACTACCTACTACGAGCAGTACTTC
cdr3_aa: CSAPGTTYYEQYF

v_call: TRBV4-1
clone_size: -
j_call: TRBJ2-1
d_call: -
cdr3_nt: TGCGCCAGCAGCCAGGTGGGCAAGAGGTCGAGCGAGCAGTTCTTC
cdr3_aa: CASSQVGKRSSEQFF

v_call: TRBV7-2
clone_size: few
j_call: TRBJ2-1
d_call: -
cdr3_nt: TGTGCCAGCAGCTTAGACCCGAATGCCTACAATGAGCAGTTCTTC
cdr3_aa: CASSLDPNAYNEQFF

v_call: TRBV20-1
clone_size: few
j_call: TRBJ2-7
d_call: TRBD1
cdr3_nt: TGCAGTGCTACTAGGACAGGGGGGCGTTACGAGCAGTACTTC
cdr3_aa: CSATRTGGRYEQYF